This T cell receptor beta chain was observed in a study of T cells after yellow fever vaccination. They built TCR cDNA with 5'RACE template switching, a step that put in a universal primer site and UMIs. TCRdb called the 5' RACE reads again in MiXCR, with one record for every CDR3 protein. The sample lists just under 600,000 distinct CDR3 sequences, approximately 13% occurring once. This clonotype was seen a few times. The germline V gene encodes CDR1 SGHTA and CDR2 FQGNSA. CDR3 size: 14 residues. V gave up 7 bases and J gave up 7 bases, with 16 bases separating them. The chain employs TRBV7-2 and TRBJ2-2; D not certain. The starting material was PBMCs, obtained on the day of the yellow fever booster vaccination. This receptor was identified in a man aged 30 to 39 who received the YFV17D yellow fever vaccine. The CDR3 sequence is CASNTGPSVGELFF. The CDR3 DNA sequence: TGTGCCAGCAACACCGGCCCCTCGGTCGGGGAGCTGTTTTTT.